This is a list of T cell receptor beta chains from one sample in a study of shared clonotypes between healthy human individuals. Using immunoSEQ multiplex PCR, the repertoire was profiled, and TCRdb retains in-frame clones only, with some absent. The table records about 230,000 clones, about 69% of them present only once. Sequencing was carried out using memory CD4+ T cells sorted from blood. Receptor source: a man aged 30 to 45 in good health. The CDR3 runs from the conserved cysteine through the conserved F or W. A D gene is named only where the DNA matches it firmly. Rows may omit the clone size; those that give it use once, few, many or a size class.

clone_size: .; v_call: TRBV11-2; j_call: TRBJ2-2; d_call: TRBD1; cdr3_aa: CASSFRQGRLFF; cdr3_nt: TGTGCCAGCAGCTTCCGACAGGGAAGACTGTTTTTT
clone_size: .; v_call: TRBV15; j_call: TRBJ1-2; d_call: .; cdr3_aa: CATSRDRSGSYGYTF; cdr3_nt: TGTGCCACCAGCAGAGATAGATCAGGATCGTATGGCTACACCTTC
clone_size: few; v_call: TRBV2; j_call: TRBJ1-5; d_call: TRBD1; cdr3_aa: CASNAGTGVFGSNQPQHF; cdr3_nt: TGTGCCAGCAACGCAGGGACAGGGGTGTTTGGCAGCAATCAGCCCCAGCATTTT
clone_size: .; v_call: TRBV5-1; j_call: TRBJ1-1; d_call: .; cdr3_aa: CASRPSLGPNTEAFF; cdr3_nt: TGCGCCAGCAGACCTTCCCTTGGTCCGAACACTGAAGCTTTCTTT
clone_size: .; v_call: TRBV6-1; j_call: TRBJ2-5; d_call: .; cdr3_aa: CASSEYLETQYF; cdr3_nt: TGTGCCAGCAGTGAGTACTTAGAGACCCAGTACTTC
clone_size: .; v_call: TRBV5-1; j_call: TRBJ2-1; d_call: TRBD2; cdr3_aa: CASSRTSGIGEQFF; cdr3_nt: TGCGCCAGCAGCCGGACTAGCGGGATTGGGGAGCAGTTCTTC
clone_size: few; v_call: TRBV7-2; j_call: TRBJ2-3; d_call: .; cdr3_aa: CASSPTSDTQYF; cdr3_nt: TGTGCCAGCAGCCCTACTTCGGATACGCAGTATTTT
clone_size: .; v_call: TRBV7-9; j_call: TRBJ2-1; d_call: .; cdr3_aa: CASSPGAFSGDEQFF; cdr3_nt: TGTGCCAGCAGCCCCGGAGCCTTTAGCGGCGATGAGCAGTTCTTC
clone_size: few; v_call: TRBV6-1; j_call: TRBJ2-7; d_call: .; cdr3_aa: CASSVERASYEQYF; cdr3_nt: TGTGCCAGCAGTGTAGAGCGGGCCTCCTACGAGCAGTACTTC
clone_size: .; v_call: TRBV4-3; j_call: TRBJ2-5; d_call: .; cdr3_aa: CASSQDLGKETQYF; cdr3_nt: TGCGCCAGCAGCCAAGATCTCGGGAAGGAGACCCAGTACTTC
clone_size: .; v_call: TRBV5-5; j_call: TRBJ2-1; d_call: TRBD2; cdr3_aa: CASSHQGLAGGIRYNEQFF; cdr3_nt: TGTGCCAGCAGCCATCAGGGACTAGCGGGGGGTATCCGATACAATGAGCAGTTCTTC
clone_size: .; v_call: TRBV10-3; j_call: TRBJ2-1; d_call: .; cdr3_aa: CAISPSSGYNEQFF; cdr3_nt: TGTGCCATCAGCCCAAGTTCGGGATACAATGAGCAGTTCTTC
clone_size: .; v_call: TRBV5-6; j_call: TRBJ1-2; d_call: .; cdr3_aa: CASSLVESNYGYTF; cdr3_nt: TGTGCCAGCAGCTTAGTAGAGAGCAACTATGGCTACACCTTC
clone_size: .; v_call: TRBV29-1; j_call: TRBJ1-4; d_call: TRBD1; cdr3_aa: CSVSRGYNEKLFF; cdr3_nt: TGCAGCGTCTCCAGGGGGTATAATGAAAAACTGTTTTTT
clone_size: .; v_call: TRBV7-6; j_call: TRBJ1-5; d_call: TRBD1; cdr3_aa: CASSPGTGISNQPQHF; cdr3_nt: TGTGCCAGCAGCCCCGGGACAGGGATAAGCAATCAGCCCCAGCATTTT
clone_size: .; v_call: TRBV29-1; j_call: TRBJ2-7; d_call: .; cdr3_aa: CSAKNQGTEQYF; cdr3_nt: TGCAGCGCCAAGAACCAGGGTACCGAGCAGTACTTC
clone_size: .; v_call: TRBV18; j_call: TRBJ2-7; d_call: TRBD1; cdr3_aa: CASSPGQGAMYEQYF; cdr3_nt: TGTGCCAGCTCACCGGGACAGGGGGCTATGTACGAGCAGTACTTC
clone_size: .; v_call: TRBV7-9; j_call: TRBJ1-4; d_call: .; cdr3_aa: CASSPGRANEKLFF; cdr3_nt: TGTGCCAGCAGCCCAGGGAGGGCTAATGAAAAACTGTTTTTT
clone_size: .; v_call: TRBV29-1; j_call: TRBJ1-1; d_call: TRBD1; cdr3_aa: CSADRGGNTEAFF; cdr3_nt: TGCAGCGCCGACAGGGGAGGGAACACTGAAGCTTTCTTT
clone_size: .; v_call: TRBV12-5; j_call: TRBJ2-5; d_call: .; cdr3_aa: CASAGVGETQYF; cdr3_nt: TGTGCTAGTGCGGGGGTTGGAGAGACCCAGTACTTC
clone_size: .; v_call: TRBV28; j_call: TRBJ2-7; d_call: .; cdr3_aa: CASNIQGSAYEQYF; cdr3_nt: TGTGCCAGCAATATACAGGGAAGTGCCTACGAGCAGTACTTC